The TCR beta chain described here comes from a study of T-cell reconstitution after alpha-beta-depleted transplantation in children. The study, taken as a whole, reports: Where some patients showed high TCRbeta diversity at day 60, it came from recipient T cells and thymic progenitors that had survived. A year had passed since transplant, and T-cell counts and diversity by then came mostly from newly produced T cells.

Unique molecular identifiers were used in preparing the TCRbeta library. A single record per CDR3 protein comes from TCRdb applying MiXCR to the PCR reads. The table shows a few hundred thousand distinct CDR3 sequences, with more than 20% occurring only once. J gave up 2 bases and V 5 bases, and 5 bases lay outside the gene matches. There are 17 residues in the CDR3. The germline V gene encodes CDR1 SEHNR and CDR2 FQNEAQ (reference sequence). There are a few counts of this clonotype. Its antigen is currently unknown. The J gene is TRBJ2-3, the V gene TRBV7-9; TRBD2 matches 15 bases. The input for sequencing was PBMCs, taken before TCRalphabeta/CD19-depleted stem cell transplant. The TCR was taken from a boy younger than two with Wiskott-Aldrich syndrome, due to receive a stem cell transplant. The CDR3: CASSVGLAGGNTDTQYF. In nucleotides, the CDR3 is TGTGCCAGCAGCGTCGGACTAGCGGGAGGGAACACAGATACGCAGTATTTT.